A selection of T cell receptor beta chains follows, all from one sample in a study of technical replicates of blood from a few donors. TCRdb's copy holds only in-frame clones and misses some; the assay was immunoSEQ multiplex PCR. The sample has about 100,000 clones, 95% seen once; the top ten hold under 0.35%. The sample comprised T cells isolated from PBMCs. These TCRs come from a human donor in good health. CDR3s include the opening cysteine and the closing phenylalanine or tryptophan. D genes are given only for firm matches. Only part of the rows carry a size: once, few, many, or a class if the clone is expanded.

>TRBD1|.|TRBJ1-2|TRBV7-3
TGTGCCAGCAGCTTTTCAGGGGGCAATGGCTACACCTTC
CASSFSGGNGYTF
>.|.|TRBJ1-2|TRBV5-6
TGTGCCAGCAGCTCGGGGGGTGGCTATGGCTACACCTTC
CASSSGGGYGYTF
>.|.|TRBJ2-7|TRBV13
TGTGCCAGCAGCCCCGACGGGACATTAACCTACGAGCAGTACTTC
CASSPDGTLTYEQYF
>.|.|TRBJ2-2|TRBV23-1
TGCGCCACCCAGTCTCGGGACTGCGAAGCTAAGGGGCCGAACACCGGGGAGCTGTTTTTT
CATQSRDCEAKGPNTGELFF
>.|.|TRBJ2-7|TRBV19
TGTGCCAGTAGTATACGAGGACAGCTCTTTGAGGAGCAGTACTTC
CASSIRGQLFEEQYF
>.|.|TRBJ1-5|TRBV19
TGTGCCAGTAGTATAAACCGCGGCAATCAGCCCCAGCATTTT
CASSINRGNQPQHF
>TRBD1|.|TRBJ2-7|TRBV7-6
TGTGCCAGCAACAGGGATGGGACAGGCAGTGTGCAGTACTTC
CASNRDGTGSVQYF
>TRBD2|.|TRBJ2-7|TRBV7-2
TGTGCCAGCACCCCGGGACTAGCGTCATACGAGCAGTACTTC
CASTPGLASYEQYF
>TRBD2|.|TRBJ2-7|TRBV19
TGTGCCAGTAGTATGCGGGAGGAGGTGTACGAGCAGTACTTC
CASSMREEVYEQYF
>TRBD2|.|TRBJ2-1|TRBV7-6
TGTGCCAGCAGCTTAGCGGCGGCGGGAGGGCCTTTAAATGAGCAGTTCTTC
CASSLAAAGGPLNEQFF
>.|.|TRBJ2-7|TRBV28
TGTGCCAGCAGCCTCACCGGGAGCTCCTACGAGCAGTACTTC
CASSLTGSSYEQYF
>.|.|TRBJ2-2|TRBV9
TGTGCCAGCAGCGACCTGAGGGGGGGCAGGGTAGGGACCGGGGAGCTGTTTTTT
CASSDLRGGRVGTGELFF
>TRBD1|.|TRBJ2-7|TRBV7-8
TGTGCCAGCAGCTTAGGGGACAGCCTCTACGAGCAGTACTTC
CASSLGDSLYEQYF
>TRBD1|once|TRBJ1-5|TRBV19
TGTGCCAGTACCACGACAGGGGGCATGAGCAATCAGCCCCAGCATTTT
CASTTTGGMSNQPQHF
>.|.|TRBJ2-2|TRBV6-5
TGTGCCAGCAGTTCCGCATGGGCAGTGGAGCTGTTTTTT
CASSSAWAVELFF
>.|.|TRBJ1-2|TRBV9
TGTGCCAGCACCAAAATGTTGGGGGCCCCTTATGGCTACACCTTC
CASTKMLGAPYGYTF
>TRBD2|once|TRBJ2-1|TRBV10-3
TGTGCCATCGGAATAGCGGGACTCTACAATGAGCAGTTCTTC
CAIGIAGLYNEQFF
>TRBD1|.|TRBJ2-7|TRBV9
TGTGCCAGCAGCCCCCTGGGACAGGAATTTTACGAGCAGTACTTC
CASSPLGQEFYEQYF
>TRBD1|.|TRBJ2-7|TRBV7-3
TGTGCCAGCAGTACGACAGGGAGCGGAGACGAGCAGTACTTC
CASSTTGSGDEQYF
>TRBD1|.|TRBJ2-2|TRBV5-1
TGCGCCAGCAGCTTGGGGGCAGGGGGCAACACCGGGGAGCTGTTTTTT
CASSLGAGGNTGELFF
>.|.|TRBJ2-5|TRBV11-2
TGTGCCAGCAGCTTACATTACAGGGATGCAGAGACCCAGTACTTC
CASSLHYRDAETQYF
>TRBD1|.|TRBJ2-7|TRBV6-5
TGTGCCAGCACCAAGGACAGGGAAGTCCACGAGCAGTACTTC
CASTKDREVHEQYF
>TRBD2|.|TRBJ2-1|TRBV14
TGTGCCAGCAGACCTCCGGGACTAGGTAATGAGCAGTTCTTC
CASRPPGLGNEQFF
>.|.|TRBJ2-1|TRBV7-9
TGTGCCAGCAGCTTGCCCTTAGATTTGGTGACCTACAATGAGCAGTTCTTC
CASSLPLDLVTYNEQFF
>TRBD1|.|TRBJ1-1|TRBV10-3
TGTGCCATCGGACAGGGGGCTGAAGCTTTCTTT
CAIGQGAEAFF
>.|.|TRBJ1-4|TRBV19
TGTGCCAGTAGTCAACAGGGCACTAATGAAAAACTGTTTTTT
CASSQQGTNEKLFF
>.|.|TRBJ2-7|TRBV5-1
TGCGCCAGCAGCCTGTTGGGGGAGGCCTACGAGCAGTACTTC
CASSLLGEAYEQYF
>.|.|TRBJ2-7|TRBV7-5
TGTGTCAGAAGCTTAGAAGGGACTACCCCGAGCGAGCAGTACTTC
CVRSLEGTTPSEQYF
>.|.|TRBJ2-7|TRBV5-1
TGCGCCAGCAGCTTGGTACAGCAATACGAGCAGTACTTC
CASSLVQQYEQYF
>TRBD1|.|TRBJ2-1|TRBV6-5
TGTGCCAGCAGTGGACAGGGGAACCCCCAGTTCTTC
CASSGQGNPQFF
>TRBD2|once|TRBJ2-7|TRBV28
TGTGCCAGCAGCCGAGGGACTAGCGGGAGCTACGAGCAGTACTTC
CASSRGTSGSYEQYF
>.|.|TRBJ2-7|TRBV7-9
TGTGCCAGCAGCTTAGAAGGTCGACAAAACTACGAGCAGTACTTC
CASSLEGRQNYEQYF
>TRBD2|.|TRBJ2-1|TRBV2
TGTGCCAGCAGTGAAGTGCGGGAGGGTACCTACAATGAGCAGTTCTTC
CASSEVREGTYNEQFF
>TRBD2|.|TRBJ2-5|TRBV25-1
TGTGCCAGGGGAGGGGAGGGCCTCCAAGAGACCCAGTACTTC
CARGGEGLQETQYF
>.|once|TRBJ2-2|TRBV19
TGTGCCAGTAGTATTGGCCCACCTAGGAGGGCCGGGGAGCTGTTTTTT
CASSIGPPRRAGELFF
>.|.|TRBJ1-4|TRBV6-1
TGTGCCAGCAGTGAAGGCCGGGACAACACCCTTAATGAAAAACTGTTTTTT
CASSEGRDNTLNEKLFF
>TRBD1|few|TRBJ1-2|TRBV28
TGTGCCAGCATCGTGGGGGGACAGGGCAACTATGGCTACACCTTC
CASIVGGQGNYGYTF
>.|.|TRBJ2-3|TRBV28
TGTGCCAGCAGTTGGGCAGGGGTCACAGATACGCAGTATTTT
CASSWAGVTDTQYF
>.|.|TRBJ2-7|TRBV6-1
TGTGCCAGCAGTGAATCGGGCAGGACTTACGAGCAGTACTTC
CASSESGRTYEQYF
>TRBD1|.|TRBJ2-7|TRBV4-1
TGCGCCAGCAGCGGACAGGCCCACTACGAGCAGTACTTC
CASSGQAHYEQYF
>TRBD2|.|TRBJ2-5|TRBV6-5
TGTGCCAGCAGTTACGGGGGAGGGGTTGGAGAGACCCAGTACTTC
CASSYGGGVGETQYF
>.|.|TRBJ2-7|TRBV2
TGTGCCAGCAGTGAAATTCCGGGGTCCTACGAGCAGTACTTC
CASSEIPGSYEQYF
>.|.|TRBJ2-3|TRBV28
TGTGCCAGCTCCTGGGGGGACCAGGGCACAGATACGCAGTATTTT
CASSWGDQGTDTQYF
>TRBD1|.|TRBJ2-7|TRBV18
TGTGCCAGCTCACCGGACAGGGTATCCTACGAGCAGTACTTC
CASSPDRVSYEQYF
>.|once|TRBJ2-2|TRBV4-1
TGCGCCAGCAGCCTCCCTGGGCTGGAGAACACCGGGGAGCTGTTTTTT
CASSLPGLENTGELFF
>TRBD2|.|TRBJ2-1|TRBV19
TGTGCCAGTAGTTCCCCTTTCTTGGGCGGGAGGGATGAGCAGTTCTTC
CASSSPFLGGRDEQFF
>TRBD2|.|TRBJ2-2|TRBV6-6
TGTGCCAGCAGTTACTCAAGGCTAGCGGGAGCCGGGGAGCTGTTTTTT
CASSYSRLAGAGELFF
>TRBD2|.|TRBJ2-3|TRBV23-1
TGCGCCAGCACTCTACTAGCGGGAGAGAGGGATTGCACAGATACGCAGTATTTT
CASTLLAGERDCTDTQYF